Listed below are T cell receptor beta chains from one sample, sequenced in a study of T cell responses to AZD1222 COVID-19 vaccine. TCRdb's table, derived via immunoSEQ multiplex PCR, lists solely in-frame clones and lacks some. The sample yields roughly 130,000 clones, 88% seen once. Sequenced here: peripheral blood, sampled on day 0 of AZD1222 vaccination. The receptors come from an adult in good health. CDR3s include the opening cysteine and the closing phenylalanine or tryptophan. The order of the fields is clone size, D gene, V gene, J gene, CDR3 protein, CDR3 DNA. D genes are given only for firm matches. Only part of the rows carry a size: once, few, many, or a class if the clone is expanded.

clone size: -
D gene: -
V gene: TRBV19
J gene: TRBJ1-2
CDR3 protein: CASSIEPDYGYTF
CDR3 DNA: TGTGCCAGTAGTATAGAACCTGACTATGGCTACACCTTC

clone size: -
D gene: -
V gene: TRBV10-3
J gene: TRBJ1-5
CDR3 protein: CAISEFGGDQPQHF
CDR3 DNA: TGTGCCATCAGTGAGTTCGGGGGAGATCAGCCCCAGCATTTT

clone size: -
D gene: TRBD2
V gene: TRBV4-1
J gene: TRBJ2-7
CDR3 protein: CASSQDRASGRADSSYEQYF
CDR3 DNA: TGCGCCAGCAGCCAAGATAGGGCTAGCGGGAGGGCGGACAGCTCCTACGAGCAGTACTTC

clone size: -
D gene: TRBD2
V gene: TRBV7-8
J gene: TRBJ2-3
CDR3 protein: CASSPRSSGVLTDTQYF
CDR3 DNA: TGTGCCAGCAGCCCCCGGTCTAGCGGGGTTCTGACAGATACGCAGTATTTT

clone size: -
D gene: TRBD1
V gene: TRBV15
J gene: TRBJ1-4
CDR3 protein: CATRSGGGVEKLFF
CDR3 DNA: TGTGCCACCAGATCAGGGGGGGGAGTTGAAAAACTGTTTTTT

clone size: -
D gene: -
V gene: TRBV28
J gene: TRBJ1-5
CDR3 protein: CASSANGPRGNQPQHF
CDR3 DNA: TGTGCCAGCAGTGCGAATGGACCGAGGGGCAATCAGCCCCAGCATTTT

clone size: -
D gene: -
V gene: TRBV7-9
J gene: TRBJ1-1
CDR3 protein: CASSSIVRRGNTEAFF
CDR3 DNA: TGTGCCAGCAGCTCAATAGTCCGGAGGGGGAACACTGAAGCTTTCTTT

clone size: -
D gene: -
V gene: TRBV5-4
J gene: TRBJ2-3
CDR3 protein: CASSSLATDTQYF
CDR3 DNA: TGTGCCAGCAGCTCGTTAGCGACAGATACGCAGTATTTT

clone size: -
D gene: -
V gene: TRBV2
J gene: TRBJ1-4
CDR3 protein: CASRVDSKEKLFF
CDR3 DNA: TGTGCCAGCAGGGTGGACAGTAAAGAAAAACTGTTTTTT

clone size: -
D gene: -
V gene: TRBV5-1
J gene: TRBJ1-4
CDR3 protein: CASSSGQYPTNEKLFF
CDR3 DNA: TGCGCCAGCAGCTCCGGACAGTATCCAACTAATGAAAAACTGTTTTTT

clone size: -
D gene: TRBD1
V gene: TRBV9
J gene: TRBJ1-6
CDR3 protein: CASSEGTGSNSPLHF
CDR3 DNA: TGTGCCAGCAGCGAGGGGACAGGGAGCAATTCACCCCTCCACTTT

clone size: -
D gene: TRBD2
V gene: TRBV24-1
J gene: TRBJ2-5
CDR3 protein: CATSQRGLGGETQYF
CDR3 DNA: TGTGCCACCTCCCAAAGGGGACTAGGAGGAGAGACCCAGTACTTC

clone size: -
D gene: -
V gene: TRBV7-2
J gene: TRBJ1-1
CDR3 protein: CASYLGHYHAEAFF
CDR3 DNA: TGTGCCAGCTATCTGGGGCATTACCATGCTGAAGCTTTCTTT

clone size: few
D gene: TRBD1
V gene: TRBV6-5
J gene: TRBJ1-3
CDR3 protein: CASGKGQGSGNTIYF
CDR3 DNA: TGTGCCAGCGGTAAGGGACAGGGATCTGGAAACACCATATATTTT

clone size: -
D gene: -
V gene: TRBV27
J gene: TRBJ1-1
CDR3 protein: CASSFLPSGGGQAFF
CDR3 DNA: TGTGCCAGCAGTTTTCTCCCCAGTGGGGGGGGGCAGGCTTTCTTT

clone size: -
D gene: -
V gene: TRBV11-3
J gene: TRBJ2-4
CDR3 protein: CASSLIIKNIQYF
CDR3 DNA: TGTGCCAGCAGCTTGATCATCAAAAACATTCAGTACTTC

clone size: -
D gene: TRBD2
V gene: TRBV6-5
J gene: TRBJ2-1
CDR3 protein: CASRGGTSGYNEQFF
CDR3 DNA: TGTGCCAGCAGGGGGGGGACTAGCGGTTACAATGAGCAGTTCTTC

clone size: -
D gene: TRBD2
V gene: TRBV11-2
J gene: TRBJ2-7
CDR3 protein: CASSLGSGRAGEQYF
CDR3 DNA: TGTGCCAGCAGCTTAGGTAGCGGGAGGGCCGGCGAGCAGTACTTC

clone size: -
D gene: -
V gene: TRBV5-1
J gene: TRBJ1-1
CDR3 protein: CASSATTGNTEAFF
CDR3 DNA: TGCGCCAGCAGCGCAACGACAGGGAACACTGAAGCTTTCTTT

clone size: -
D gene: TRBD1
V gene: TRBV24-1
J gene: TRBJ1-6
CDR3 protein: CATSDPDLGQGTPLLHF
CDR3 DNA: TGTGCCACCAGTGATCCTGACCTGGGACAGGGAACCCCACTTCTCCACTTT

clone size: -
D gene: -
V gene: TRBV14
J gene: TRBJ2-2
CDR3 protein: CASSQELVGELFF
CDR3 DNA: TGTGCCAGCAGCCAAGAATTGGTCGGGGAGCTGTTTTTT

clone size: -
D gene: -
V gene: TRBV5-1
J gene: TRBJ2-1
CDR3 protein: CASSSTSDRPYNEQFF
CDR3 DNA: TGCGCCAGCAGCTCTACGTCGGACAGACCTTACAATGAGCAGTTCTTC

clone size: -
D gene: -
V gene: TRBV30
J gene: TRBJ2-2
CDR3 protein: CACLPGDPRFNTGELFF
CDR3 DNA: TGTGCCTGTCTCCCGGGAGACCCCCGTTTTAACACCGGGGAGCTGTTTTTT

clone size: -
D gene: -
V gene: TRBV9
J gene: TRBJ2-1
CDR3 protein: CASSVATGYIVNEQFF
CDR3 DNA: TGTGCCAGCAGCGTAGCAACAGGGTATATCGTAAATGAGCAGTTCTTC

clone size: -
D gene: -
V gene: TRBV7-2
J gene: TRBJ1-5
CDR3 protein: CASSLALGRGTQPQHF
CDR3 DNA: TGTGCCAGCAGCTTAGCTCTTGGCAGGGGAACTCAGCCCCAGCATTTT

clone size: -
D gene: -
V gene: TRBV29-1
J gene: TRBJ2-7
CDR3 protein: CSVVPNSAEQYF
CDR3 DNA: TGCAGCGTTGTACCGAACAGTGCCGAGCAGTACTTC

clone size: -
D gene: TRBD2
V gene: TRBV11-2
J gene: TRBJ2-7
CDR3 protein: CASSVRGLAGSYEQYF
CDR3 DNA: TGTGCCAGCAGCGTAAGAGGTCTAGCGGGGTCCTACGAGCAGTACTTC

clone size: -
D gene: TRBD1
V gene: TRBV28
J gene: TRBJ1-5
CDR3 protein: CASGSRGTGRLNQPQHF
CDR3 DNA: TGTGCCAGCGGAAGTAGGGGGACAGGGCGCCTCAATCAGCCCCAGCATTTT

clone size: -
D gene: TRBD2
V gene: TRBV11-2
J gene: TRBJ2-3
CDR3 protein: CASSSWTSGETTQYF
CDR3 DNA: TGTGCCAGCAGCTCCTGGACTAGCGGGGAAACTACGCAGTATTTT

clone size: once
D gene: -
V gene: TRBV11-2
J gene: TRBJ1-1
CDR3 protein: CASSPRAGGTEAFF
CDR3 DNA: TGTGCCAGCAGCCCCCGTGCGGGTGGCACTGAAGCTTTCTTT

clone size: -
D gene: TRBD2
V gene: TRBV7-6
J gene: TRBJ2-1
CDR3 protein: CASSLRREGEQFF
CDR3 DNA: TGTGCCAGCAGCTTAAGGCGGGAGGGGGAGCAGTTCTTC

clone size: -
D gene: -
V gene: TRBV18
J gene: TRBJ1-3
CDR3 protein: CASSPPSERTIYF
CDR3 DNA: TGTGCCAGCTCACCCCCCTCTGAGCGAACCATATATTTT

clone size: -
D gene: -
V gene: TRBV6-6
J gene: TRBJ1-5
CDR3 protein: CASSNDGGSNQPQHF
CDR3 DNA: TGTGCCAGCAGTAACGACGGGGGGAGCAATCAGCCCCAGCATTTT